This paragraph reports one T cell receptor (beta chain). The sample carries other DNA sequences with the same CDR3. This specimen belongs to a study of T cell changes during pregnancy in multiple sclerosis. The CDR3 runs 15 residues. The germline CDR1 and CDR2 sequences are MNHEY and SVGAGI. The junction had 3 bases not matched to a gene; V was cut back by 2 bases and J by 2 bases. The assay was immunoSEQ multiplex PCR, and TCRdb's table has in-frame clones only and misses some. The sample includes about 32,000 clones, 91% of them seen just once. V is TRBV6-5 and J is TRBJ1-5; TRBD1 matches at 7 bases. The sequenced sample was CD8+ T cells from peripheral blood mononuclear cells, obtained in the second trimester of pregnancy. This clonotype originated in a female donor in good health, enrolled as a control in a pregnancy study. The CDR3 nucleotides read TGTGCCAGCAGTTACGGTCAGGGGGGCAATCAGCCCCAGCATTTT. Translation gives CASSYGQGGNQPQHF.